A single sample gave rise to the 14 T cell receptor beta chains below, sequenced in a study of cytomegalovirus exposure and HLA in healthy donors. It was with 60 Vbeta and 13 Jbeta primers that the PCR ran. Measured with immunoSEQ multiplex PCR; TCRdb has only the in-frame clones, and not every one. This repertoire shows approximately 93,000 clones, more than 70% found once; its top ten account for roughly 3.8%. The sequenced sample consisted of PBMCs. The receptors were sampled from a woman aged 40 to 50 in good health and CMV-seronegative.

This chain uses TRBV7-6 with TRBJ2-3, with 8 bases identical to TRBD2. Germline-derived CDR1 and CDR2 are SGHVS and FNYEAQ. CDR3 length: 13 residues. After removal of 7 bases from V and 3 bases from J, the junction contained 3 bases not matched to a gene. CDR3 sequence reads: CASTGGLTDTQYF. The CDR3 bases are TGTGCCAGCACGGGGGGGCTGACAGATACGCAGTATTTT.

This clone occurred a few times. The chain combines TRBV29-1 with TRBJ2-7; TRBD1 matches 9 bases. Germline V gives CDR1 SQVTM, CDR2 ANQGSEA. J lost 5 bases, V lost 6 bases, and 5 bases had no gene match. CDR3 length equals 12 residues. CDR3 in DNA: TGCAGCGTAACGGGACAGGGCCACGAGCAGTACTTC. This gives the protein CSVTGQGHEQYF.

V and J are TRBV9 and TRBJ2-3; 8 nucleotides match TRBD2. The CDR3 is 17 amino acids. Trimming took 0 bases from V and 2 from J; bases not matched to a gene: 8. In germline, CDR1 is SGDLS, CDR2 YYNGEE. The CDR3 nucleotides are TGTGCCAGCAGCGTAGGTTCTGGACTAGCACCCACAGATACGCAGTATTTT. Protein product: CASSVGSGLAPTDTQYF.

CDR3 protein: CATWTGDQGSPLHF. The CDR3 DNA reads as TGTGCCACGTGGACAGGGGACCAGGGGTCACCCCTCCACTTT. The gene calls are TRBV10-3 and TRBJ1-6, with 9 bases that match TRBD1. The CDR3 consists of 14 residues. Germline loops: CDR1 ENHRY, CDR2 SYGVKD. J was trimmed by 10 bases and V by 10 bases; bases with no gene match: 11.

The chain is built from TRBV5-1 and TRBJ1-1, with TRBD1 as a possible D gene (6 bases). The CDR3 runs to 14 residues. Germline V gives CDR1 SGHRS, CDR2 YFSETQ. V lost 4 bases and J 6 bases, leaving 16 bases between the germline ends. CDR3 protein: CASSLSTGSAEAFF. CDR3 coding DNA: TGCGCCAGCAGCCTCTCGACAGGTTCGGCTGAAGCTTTCTTT.

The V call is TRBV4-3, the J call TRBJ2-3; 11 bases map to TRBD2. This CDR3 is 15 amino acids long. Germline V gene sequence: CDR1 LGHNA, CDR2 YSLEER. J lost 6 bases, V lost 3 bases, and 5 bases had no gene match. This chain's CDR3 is CASSHVAGGPDTQYF. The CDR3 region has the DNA TGCGCCAGCAGCCATGTAGCGGGGGGGCCCGATACGCAGTATTTT.

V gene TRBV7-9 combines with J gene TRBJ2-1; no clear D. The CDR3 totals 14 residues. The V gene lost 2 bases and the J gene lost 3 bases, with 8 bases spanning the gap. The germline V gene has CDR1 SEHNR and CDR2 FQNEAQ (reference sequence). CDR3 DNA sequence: TGTGCCAGCAGCTTATCCACCAGCTACAATGAGCAGTTCTTC. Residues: CASSLSTSYNEQFF.

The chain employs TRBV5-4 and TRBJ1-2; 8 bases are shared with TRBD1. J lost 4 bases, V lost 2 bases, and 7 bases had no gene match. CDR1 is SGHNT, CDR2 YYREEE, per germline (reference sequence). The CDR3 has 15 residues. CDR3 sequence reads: CASSLRDRSPYGYTF. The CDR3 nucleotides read TGTGCCAGCAGCTTAAGGGACAGGTCCCCCTATGGCTACACCTTC. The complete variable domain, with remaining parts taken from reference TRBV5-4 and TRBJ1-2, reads ETGVTQSPTHLIKTRGQQVTLRCSSQSGHNTVSWYQQALGQGPQFIFQYYREEENGRGNFPPRFSGLQFPNYSSELNVNALELDDSALYLCASSLRDRSPYGYTFGSGTRLTVV.

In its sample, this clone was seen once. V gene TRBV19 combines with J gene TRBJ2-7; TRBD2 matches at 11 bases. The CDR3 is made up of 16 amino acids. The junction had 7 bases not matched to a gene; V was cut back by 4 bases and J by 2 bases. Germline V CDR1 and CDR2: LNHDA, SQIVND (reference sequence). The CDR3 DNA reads TGTGCCAGTAGTACCCGACTAGCGGGGAGCACCTACGAGCAGTACTTC. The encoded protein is CASSTRLAGSTYEQYF.

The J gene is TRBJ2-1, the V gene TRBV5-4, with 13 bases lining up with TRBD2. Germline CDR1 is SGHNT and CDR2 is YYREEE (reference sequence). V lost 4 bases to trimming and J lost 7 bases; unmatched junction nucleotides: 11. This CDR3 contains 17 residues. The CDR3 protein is CASSQLAGGTGFNEQFF. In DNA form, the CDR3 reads TGTGCCAGCAGCCAACTAGCGGGGGGGACCGGGTTTAATGAGCAGTTCTTC.

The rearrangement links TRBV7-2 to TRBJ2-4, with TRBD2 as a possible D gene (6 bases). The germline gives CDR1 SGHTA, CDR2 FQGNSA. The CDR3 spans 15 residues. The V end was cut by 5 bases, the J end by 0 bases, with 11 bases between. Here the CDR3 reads CASSADGGAKNIQYF. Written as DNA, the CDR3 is TGTGCCAGCAGCGCGGACGGGGGAGCCAAAAACATTCAGTACTTC.

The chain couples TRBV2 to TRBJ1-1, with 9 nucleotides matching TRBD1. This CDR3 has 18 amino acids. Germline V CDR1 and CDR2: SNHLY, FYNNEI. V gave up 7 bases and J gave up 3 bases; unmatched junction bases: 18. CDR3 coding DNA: TGTGCCAGCACCAGAACAGGGGGCAGATCCCCGGGACACACTGAAGCTTTCTTT. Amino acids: CASTRTGGRSPGHTEAFF.

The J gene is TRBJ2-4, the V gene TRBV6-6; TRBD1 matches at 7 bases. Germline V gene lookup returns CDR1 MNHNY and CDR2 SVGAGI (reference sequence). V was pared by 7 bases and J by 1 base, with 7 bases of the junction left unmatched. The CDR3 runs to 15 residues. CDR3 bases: TGTGCCAGCAAGGGGACAGAGGCCGCCAAAAACATTCAGTACTTC. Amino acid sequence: CASKGTEAAKNIQYF.

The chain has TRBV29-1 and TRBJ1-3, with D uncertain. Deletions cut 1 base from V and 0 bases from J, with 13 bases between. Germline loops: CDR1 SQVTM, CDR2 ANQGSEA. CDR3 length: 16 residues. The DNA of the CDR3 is TGCAGCGTTGAAGGGGGAGACGTCTACTCTGGAAACACCATATATTTT. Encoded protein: CSVEGGDVYSGNTIYF.